This T cell receptor (beta chain) was sequenced in a study of blood T cell repertoires in COVID-19. Study as a whole: T cells, B-cell-depleted T cells, or PBMCs provided the cDNA or gDNA that served as material.

The authors' processing: Cell counts per sample came from amplifying reference gene primers. Some clones are missing from TCRdb's copy, which holds only in-frame ones; the method was immunoSEQ multiplex PCR. V, J and clone size were drawn from that table, and D and trimming were deduced from the DNA. The sample has around 95,000 clones, roughly 84% seen once; the top ten hold 9.5% to 15%. CDR1 is DFQATT and CDR2 is SNEGSKA in the germline V gene (reference sequence). Trimming cost V 3 bases and J 7 bases, with 12 bases left between them. CDR3 size: 12 residues. Specimen: peripheral blood. The sequence was obtained from a human donor in a cohort sampled during active COVID-19. This rearrangement joins TRBV20-1 to TRBJ1-2, with D unresolved. The CDR3 DNA sequence: TGCAGTGCTAGTTTGCGGGTGGGTGGCTACACCTTC. This codes for CSASLRVGGYTF.